Below, one T cell receptor (beta chain) is given with its context. As yet, its antigen is unknown. Germline assignment: CDR1 SNHLY and CDR2 FYNNEI. V shed 7 bases and J 2 bases; nucleotides not matched to a gene: 5. The CDR3 is made up of 14 amino acids. The data stem from a study of cytomegalovirus exposure and HLA in healthy donors. General study results and limits: The availability of immune exposure information extended only to CMV serostatus.

The PCR used 60 Vbeta and 13 Jbeta primers. Measured with immunoSEQ multiplex PCR; TCRdb has only the in-frame clones, and not every one. The table includes over 200,000 clones, around 89% detected once. The sample consisted of PBMCs. The sequence was collected from a woman younger than 35 in good health and CMV-seronegative. The chain combines TRBV2 with TRBJ2-7; 10 bases are a match to TRBD1. The chain's CDR3 is CASNGDRGPYEQYF. CDR3 nucleotides: TGTGCCAGCAACGGGGACAGGGGACCCTACGAGCAGTACTTC.